There are many counts of the clone carrying this T cell receptor beta chain. Antigen specificity is unknown. Time point meaning: longitudinal time-point 3. The CDR3 extends over 16 amino acids. Germline V gene sequence: CDR1 MNHEY, CDR2 SVGEGT. The ends lost 6 bases at V and 1 base at J; junction bases unmatched: 8. This specimen belongs to a study of neurological immune-mediated disorders. Study findings and constraints: Clinical features showed no association with the multiple sclerosis repertoire cluster, and MRI features showed none either.

TCRdb passed the 5' RACE reads through MiXCR, listing each CDR3 protein once. The sample includes approximately 89,000 distinct CDR3 sequences, 4.3% seen only once; the top ten take 5.7%. This sequence was found in a woman aged 55-75 years with multiple sclerosis. The chain couples TRBV6-2 or TRBV6-3 to TRBJ2-2; 7 positions agree with TRBD1. The specimen sequenced was PBMCs. CDR3: CASSPWTGENTGELFF. The DNA for the CDR3 is TGTGCCAGCAGCCCCTGGACAGGAGAGAACACCGGGGAGCTGTTTTTT.